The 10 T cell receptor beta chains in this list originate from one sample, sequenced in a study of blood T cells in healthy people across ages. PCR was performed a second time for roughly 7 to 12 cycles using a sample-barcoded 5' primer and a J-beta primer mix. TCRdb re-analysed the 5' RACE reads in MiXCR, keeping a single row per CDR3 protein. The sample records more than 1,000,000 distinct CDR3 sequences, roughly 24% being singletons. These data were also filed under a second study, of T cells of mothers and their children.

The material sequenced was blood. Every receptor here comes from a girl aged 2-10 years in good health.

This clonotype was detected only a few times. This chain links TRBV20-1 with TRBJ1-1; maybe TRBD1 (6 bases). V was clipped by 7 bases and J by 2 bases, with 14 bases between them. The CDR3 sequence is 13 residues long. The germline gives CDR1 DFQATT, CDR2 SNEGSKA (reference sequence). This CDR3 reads CSVTGSGNTEAFF. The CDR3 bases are TGCAGTGTCACAGGGTCGGGTAACACTGAAGCTTTCTTT.

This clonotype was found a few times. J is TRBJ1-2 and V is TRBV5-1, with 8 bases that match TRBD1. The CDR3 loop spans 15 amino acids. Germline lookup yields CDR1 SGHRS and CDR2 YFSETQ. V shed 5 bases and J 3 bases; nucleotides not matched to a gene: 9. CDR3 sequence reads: CASSAAPGQDYGYTF. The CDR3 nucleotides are TGCGCCAGCAGTGCTGCACCGGGACAGGACTATGGCTACACCTTC. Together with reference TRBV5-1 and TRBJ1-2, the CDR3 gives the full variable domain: KAGVTQTPRYLIKTRGQQVTLSCSPISGHRSVSWYQQTPGQGLQFLFEYFSETQRNKGNFPGRFSGRQFSNSRSEMNVSTLELGDSALYLCASSAAPGQDYGYTFGSGTRLTVV.

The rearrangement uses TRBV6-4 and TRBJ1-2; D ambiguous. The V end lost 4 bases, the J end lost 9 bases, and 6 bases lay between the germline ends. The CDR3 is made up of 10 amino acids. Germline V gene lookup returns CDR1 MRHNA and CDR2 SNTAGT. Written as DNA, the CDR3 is TGTGCCAGCAGTGTGTTTCGCTACACCTTC. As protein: CASSVFRYTF.

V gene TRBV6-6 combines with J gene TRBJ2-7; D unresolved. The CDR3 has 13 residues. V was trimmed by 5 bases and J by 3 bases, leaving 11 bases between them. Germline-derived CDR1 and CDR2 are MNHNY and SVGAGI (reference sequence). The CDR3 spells CASSPRPHYEQYF. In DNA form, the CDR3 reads TGTGCCAGCAGTCCCCGGCCCCACTACGAGCAGTACTTC.

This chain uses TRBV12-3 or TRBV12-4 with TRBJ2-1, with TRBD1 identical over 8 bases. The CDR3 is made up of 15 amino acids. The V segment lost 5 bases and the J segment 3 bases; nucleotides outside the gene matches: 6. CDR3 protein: CASSTQGAVYNEQFF. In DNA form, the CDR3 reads TGTGCCAGCAGTACCCAGGGGGCCGTCTACAATGAGCAGTTCTTC.

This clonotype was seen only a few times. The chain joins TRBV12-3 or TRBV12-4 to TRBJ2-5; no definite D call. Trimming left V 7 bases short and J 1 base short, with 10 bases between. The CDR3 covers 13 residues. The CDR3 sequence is CASNLQGQETQYF. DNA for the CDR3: TGTGCCAGCAACCTCCAAGGCCAAGAGACCCAGTACTTC.

CDR3 in DNA: TGTGCCAGCAGTTACGGGAGGGGGAGGGCCGTCGATGAGCAGTTCTTC. This codes for CASSYGRGRAVDEQFF. The V call is TRBV6-6, the J call TRBJ2-1; D perhaps matches TRBD2 (7 bases). Germline V CDR1 and CDR2: MNHNY, SVGAGI (reference sequence). V shed 2 bases and J shed 8 bases, with 19 bases lying between them. The CDR3 is made up of 16 amino acids.

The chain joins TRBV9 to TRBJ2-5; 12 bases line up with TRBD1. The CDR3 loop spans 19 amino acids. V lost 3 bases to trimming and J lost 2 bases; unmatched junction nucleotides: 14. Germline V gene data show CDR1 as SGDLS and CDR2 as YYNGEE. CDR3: CASSGAGTGGLGDQETQYF. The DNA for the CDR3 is TGTGCCAGCAGCGGGGCCGGGACAGGGGGCTTAGGGGATCAAGAGACCCAGTACTTC.

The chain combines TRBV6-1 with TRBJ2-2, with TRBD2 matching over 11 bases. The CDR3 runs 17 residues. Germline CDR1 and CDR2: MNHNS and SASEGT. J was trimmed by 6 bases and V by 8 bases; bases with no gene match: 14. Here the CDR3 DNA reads TGTGCCAGCGGCGTGGGGCTAGCGGGAGGAAATCCCGGGGAGCTGTTTTTT. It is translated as CASGVGLAGGNPGELFF.

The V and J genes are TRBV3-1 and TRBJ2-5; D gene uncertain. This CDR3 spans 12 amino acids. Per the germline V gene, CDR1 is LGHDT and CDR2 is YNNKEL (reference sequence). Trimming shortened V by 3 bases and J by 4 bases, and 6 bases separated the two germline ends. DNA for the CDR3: TGTGCCAGCAGCCACCTTCGAGAGACCCAGTACTTC. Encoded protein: CASSHLRETQYF.